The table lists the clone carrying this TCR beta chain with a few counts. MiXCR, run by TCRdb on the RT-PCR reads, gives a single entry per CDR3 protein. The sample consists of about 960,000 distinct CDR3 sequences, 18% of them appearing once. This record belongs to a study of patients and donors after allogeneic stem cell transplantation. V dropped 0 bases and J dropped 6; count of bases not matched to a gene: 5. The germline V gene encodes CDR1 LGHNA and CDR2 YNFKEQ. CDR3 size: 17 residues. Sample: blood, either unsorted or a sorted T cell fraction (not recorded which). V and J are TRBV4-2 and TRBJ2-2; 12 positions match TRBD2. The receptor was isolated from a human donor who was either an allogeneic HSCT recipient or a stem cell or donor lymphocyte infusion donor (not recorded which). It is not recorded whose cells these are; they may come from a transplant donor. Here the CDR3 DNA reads TGTGCCAGCAGCCAAGACCTAGCGGGAGGGCCTTCCGGGGAGCTGTTTTTT. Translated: CASSQDLAGGPSGELFF.